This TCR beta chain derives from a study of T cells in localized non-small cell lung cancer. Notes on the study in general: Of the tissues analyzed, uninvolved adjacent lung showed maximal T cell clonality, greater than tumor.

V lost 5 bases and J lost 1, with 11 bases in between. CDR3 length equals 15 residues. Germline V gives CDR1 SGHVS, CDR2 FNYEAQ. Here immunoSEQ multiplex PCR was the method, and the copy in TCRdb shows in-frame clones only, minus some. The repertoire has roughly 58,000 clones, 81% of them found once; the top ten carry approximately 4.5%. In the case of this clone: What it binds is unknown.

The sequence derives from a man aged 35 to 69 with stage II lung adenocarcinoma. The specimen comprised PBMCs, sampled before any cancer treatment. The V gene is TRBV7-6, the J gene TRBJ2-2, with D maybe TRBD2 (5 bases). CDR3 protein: CASSVSGLNTGELFF. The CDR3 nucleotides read TGTGCCAGCAGCGTCAGCGGATTGAACACCGGGGAGCTGTTTTTT.